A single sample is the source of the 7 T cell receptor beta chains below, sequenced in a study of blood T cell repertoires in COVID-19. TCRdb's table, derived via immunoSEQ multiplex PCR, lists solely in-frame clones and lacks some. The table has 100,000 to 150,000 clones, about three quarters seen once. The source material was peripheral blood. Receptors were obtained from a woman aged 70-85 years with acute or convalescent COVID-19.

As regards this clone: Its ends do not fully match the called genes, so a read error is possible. The CDR3: CASSSGPGTYEQYF. The DNA for the CDR3 is TGTGCTAGCAGCTCGGGCCCGGGAACCTACGAGCAGTACTTC. The chain joins TRBV7-7 to TRBJ2-7, with a possible D match to TRBD2 (5 bases). The CDR3 is made up of 14 amino acids. The germline gives CDR1 SSHAT, CDR2 FNYEAQ (reference sequence).

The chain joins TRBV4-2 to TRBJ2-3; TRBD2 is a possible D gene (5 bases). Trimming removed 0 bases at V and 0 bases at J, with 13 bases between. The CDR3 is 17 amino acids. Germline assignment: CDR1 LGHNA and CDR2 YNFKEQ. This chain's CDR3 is CASSQEIGGFSTDTQYF. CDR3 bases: TGTGCCAGCAGCCAAGAGATAGGCGGGTTTAGCACAGATACGCAGTATTTT.

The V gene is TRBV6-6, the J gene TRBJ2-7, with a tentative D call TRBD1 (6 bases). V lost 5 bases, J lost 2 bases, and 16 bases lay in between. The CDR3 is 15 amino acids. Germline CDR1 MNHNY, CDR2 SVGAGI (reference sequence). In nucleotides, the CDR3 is TGTGCCAGCAGTCCCCCTCGGGGACAAACCTACGAGCAGTACTTC. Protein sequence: CASSPPRGQTYEQYF.

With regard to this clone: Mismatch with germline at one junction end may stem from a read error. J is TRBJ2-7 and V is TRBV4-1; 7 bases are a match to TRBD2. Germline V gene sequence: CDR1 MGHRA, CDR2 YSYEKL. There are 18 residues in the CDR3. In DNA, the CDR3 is TGCGCCAGCAGTCAAGATCCAGGACGGGGCGGGAGATTCTACGAGCAGTACTTC. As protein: CASSQDPGRGGRFYEQYF.

The CDR3 is CASQDGGAGNQPQHF. For the CDR3, the DNA is TGTGCCAGCCAGGACGGGGGGGCAGGCAATCAGCCCCAGCATTTT. The chain couples TRBV19 to TRBJ1-5; TRBD1 is a possible D gene (6 bases). Germline V gene sequence: CDR1 LNHDA, CDR2 SQIVND (reference sequence). The V end lost 9 bases, the J end lost 2 bases, and 17 bases lay between the germline ends. The CDR3 is made up of 15 amino acids.

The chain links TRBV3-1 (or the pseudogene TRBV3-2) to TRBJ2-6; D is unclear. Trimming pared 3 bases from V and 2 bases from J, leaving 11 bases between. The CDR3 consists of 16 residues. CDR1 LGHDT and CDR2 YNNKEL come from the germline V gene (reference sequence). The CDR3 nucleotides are TGTGCCAGCAGCCATCTACCGCCCGCTGGGGCCAACGTCCTGACTTTC. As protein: CASSHLPPAGANVLTF.

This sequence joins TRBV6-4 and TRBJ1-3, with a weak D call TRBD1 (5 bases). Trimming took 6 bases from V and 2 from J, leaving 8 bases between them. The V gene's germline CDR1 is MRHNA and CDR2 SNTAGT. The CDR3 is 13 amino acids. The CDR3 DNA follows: TGTGCCAGCAGCCCAGGGCCTGGAAACACCATATATTTT. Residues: CASSPGPGNTIYF.